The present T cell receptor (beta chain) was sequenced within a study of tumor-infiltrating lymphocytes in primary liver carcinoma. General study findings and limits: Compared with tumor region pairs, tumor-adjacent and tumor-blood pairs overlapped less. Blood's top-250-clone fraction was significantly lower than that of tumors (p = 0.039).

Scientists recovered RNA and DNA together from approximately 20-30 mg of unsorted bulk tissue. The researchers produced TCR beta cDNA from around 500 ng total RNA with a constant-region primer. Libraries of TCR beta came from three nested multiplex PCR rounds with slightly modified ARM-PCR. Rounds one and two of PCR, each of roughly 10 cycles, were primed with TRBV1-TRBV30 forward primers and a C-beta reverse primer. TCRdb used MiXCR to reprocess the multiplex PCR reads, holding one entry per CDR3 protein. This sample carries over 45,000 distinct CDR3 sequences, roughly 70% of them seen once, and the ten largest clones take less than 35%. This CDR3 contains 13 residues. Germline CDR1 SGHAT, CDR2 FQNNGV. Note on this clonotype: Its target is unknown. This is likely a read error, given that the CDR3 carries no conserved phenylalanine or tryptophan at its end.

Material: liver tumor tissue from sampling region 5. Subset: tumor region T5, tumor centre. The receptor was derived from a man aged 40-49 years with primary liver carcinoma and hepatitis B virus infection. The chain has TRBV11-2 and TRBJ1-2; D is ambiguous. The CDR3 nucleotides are TGTGCCAGCAGCTTAGAGGGGAACCATGGATACACCTTA. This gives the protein CASSLEGNHGYTL.